These 15 T cell receptor beta chains were all obtained from the same sample, sequenced in a study of naive CD8 T cells in extremely preterm neonates (dated by TCRdb to 2017 to 2019). Term cord blood came from several elective full-term cesarean deliveries at roughly 36-41 weeks of gestation, without labor or rupture of membranes. To prepare the library, the immunoSEQ multiplex PCR assay was applied. The immuneACCESS repertoire file appears here via TCRdb, limited to in-frame rearrangements. These files lack a portion of the clones; in checked studies, under half of the deficit traces to unresolved V genes, and the cause of the others is not known. The sample table contains approximately 7,500 clones; only one count was recorded for about 98% of them. Approximately 0.4% of the sample goes to the ten largest clones. The sample was naive CD8+ T cells from cord blood. These receptors were collected from a newborn in good health.

This chain joins TRBV30 and TRBJ2-2; 7 positions agree with TRBD1. This CDR3 has 13 residues. J lost 6 bases, V lost 0 bases, and 1 base had no gene match. Germline V lookup: CDR1 GTSNPN, CDR2 SVGIG (reference sequence). This chain's CDR3 is CAWSVGGAGELFF. DNA of the CDR3: TGTGCCTGGAGTGTAGGGGGCGCCGGGGAGCTGTTTTTT.

The rearrangement links TRBV11-2 to TRBJ2-2, with D possibly being TRBD2 (6 bases). CDR3 size: 18 residues. In germline, CDR1 is SGHAT, CDR2 FQNNGV. V lost 5 bases, J lost 4 bases, and 23 bases lay in between. Here the CDR3 DNA reads TGTGCCAGCAGCATAAGACCAAACGGGATCGGGAGCACCGGGGAGCTGTTTTTT. This translates into CASSIRPNGIGSTGELFF.

The rearrangement uses TRBV29-1 and TRBJ2-1; D call uncertain. This CDR3 spans 11 amino acids. V dropped 0 bases and J dropped 8 bases, with 5 bases sitting between them. CDR1 and CDR2 from the germline V gene are SQVTM and ANQGSEA. CDR3 nucleotide sequence: TGCAGCGTTGAAGAGGGCGATGAGCAGTTCTTC. The encoded protein is CSVEEGDEQFF.

This clone was seen a single time. The chain uses TRBV11-3 and TRBJ2-3; D is perhaps TRBD1 (6 bases). Trimming took 0 bases from V and 6 from J, leaving 10 bases between them. CDR1 SGHNT and CDR2 YENEEA come from the germline V gene. The CDR3 totals 14 residues. CDR3 bases: TGTGCCAGCAGCTTAGATGATGACAGGGATACGCAGTATTTT. This encodes CASSLDDDRDTQYF.

The rearrangement uses TRBV7-9 and TRBJ2-7, with 12 bases lining up with TRBD2. CDR1 is SEHNR and CDR2 is FQNEAQ in the germline V gene (reference sequence). The CDR3 is 15 residues long. Germline trimming cut 5 bases from V and 3 bases from J; bases unmatched to any gene: 5. The CDR3 DNA sequence: TGTGCCAGCAGCCCTAGCGGGGGGGCAGACTACGAGCAGTACTTC. Amino acid sequence: CASSPSGGADYEQYF.

The chain is built from TRBV6-1 and TRBJ2-7; TRBD1 matches at 7 bases. Germline V gene data show CDR1 as MNHNS and CDR2 as SASEGT. This CDR3 contains 14 residues. V was pared by 5 bases and J by 5 bases, with 9 bases of the junction left unmatched. CDR3 sequence reads: CASSFIDRDNEQYF. The DNA for the CDR3 is TGTGCCAGCAGTTTTATAGACAGGGATAACGAGCAGTACTTC.

V and J are TRBV12-1 and TRBJ1-3. TRBV12-1 is a recognized pseudogene. The CDR3 has 16 residues. The CDR3 loop is CASSFTCPYSGNTIYF. CDR3 nucleotides: TGTGCCAGCAGCTTTACGTGTCCCTACTCTGGAAACACCATATATTTT.

CDR3 protein: CASSWGDYTEAFF. The CDR3 DNA follows: TGTGCCAGTAGTTGGGGAGACTACACTGAAGCTTTCTTT. The V gene is TRBV19, the J gene TRBJ1-1, with D hard to call. Germline loops: CDR1 LNHDA, CDR2 SQIVND (reference sequence). V gave up 5 bases and J gave up 3 bases, with 10 bases separating them. The length of the CDR3 is 13 residues. Supplemented by reference TRBV19 and TRBJ1-1, the full variable domain reads DGGITQSPKYLFRKEGQNVTLSCEQNLNHDAMYWYRQDPGQGLRLIYYSQIVNDFQKGDIAEGYSVSREKKESFPLTVTSAQKNPTAFYLCASSWGDYTEAFFGQGTRLTVV.

The chain is built from TRBV7-2 and TRBJ2-3; 12 nucleotides line up with TRBD2. V shed 5 bases and J 3 bases; nucleotides not matched to a gene: 3. Looked up from germline, CDR1 is SGHTA and CDR2 is FQGNSA. The CDR3 has 15 amino acids. Here the CDR3 reads CASSPTSGGTDTQYF. The DNA of the CDR3 is TGTGCCAGCAGCCCTACTAGCGGGGGGACAGATACGCAGTATTTT.

The rearrangement uses TRBV27 and TRBJ2-7; TRBD1 agrees at 8 bases. The CDR3 length is 15 residues. J was trimmed by 2 bases and V by 5 bases; bases with no gene match: 8. Germline lookup yields CDR1 MNHEY and CDR2 SMNVEV (reference sequence). CDR3 in DNA: TGTGCCAGCAGTCCGACAGGGGCCTTGGCCTACGAGCAGTACTTC. This sequence encodes CASSPTGALAYEQYF.

This chain joins TRBV13 and TRBJ1-3, with D maybe TRBD1 (6 bases). CDR1 and CDR2 from the germline V gene are PRHDT and FYEKMQ (reference sequence). The CDR3 contains 15 residues. V lost 2 bases and J lost 4, with 12 bases in between. The CDR3 DNA sequence: TGTGCCAGCAGCTTAAGGACAGAAGGAGGAAACACCATATATTTT. Protein: CASSLRTEGGNTIYF. Looking up the rest from reference TRBV13 and TRBJ1-3 gives the full variable domain: AAGVIQSPRHLIKEKRETATLKCYPIPRHDTVYWYQQGPGQDPQFLISFYEKMQSDKGSIPDRFSAQQFSDYHSELNMSSLELGDSALYFCASSLRTEGGNTIYFGEGSWLTVV.

V and J are TRBV27 and TRBJ2-7; 11 nucleotides align to TRBD1. Trimming at V came to 8 bases and at J to 3 bases, leaving 3 bases not matched to a gene. The CDR3 is made up of 13 amino acids. Germline V lookup: CDR1 MNHEY, CDR2 SMNVEV (reference sequence). CDR3 DNA: TGTGCCAGCGGGACAGGGGGAGGCTACGAGCAGTACTTC. This encodes CASGTGGGYEQYF.

The rearrangement joins TRBV5-3 to TRBJ1-2; no clear D gene. TRBV5-3 is treated as an ORF (open reading frame) with a function not yet certain. The CDR3 runs to 15 residues. V was trimmed by 1 base and J by 3 bases, leaving 13 bases between them. For the CDR3, the DNA is TGTGCCAGAAGCTTGCGGTCGAATCCGCACTATGGCTACACCTTC. This translates into CARSLRSNPHYGYTF.

The chain recombines TRBV9 with TRBJ2-7; no clear D gene. With 0 bases removed from V and 4 bases from J, the gap between germline ends came to 8 bases. The CDR3 spans 13 residues. CDR1 SGDLS and CDR2 YYNGEE come from the germline V gene. Here the CDR3 reads CASSVGNGYEQYF. The CDR3 coding sequence is TGTGCCAGCAGCGTAGGAAACGGGTACGAGCAGTACTTC.

This clone was counted a few times. The rearrangement joins TRBV13 to TRBJ2-1; 11 bases line up with TRBD2. The V gene's germline CDR1 is PRHDT and CDR2 FYEKMQ (reference sequence). CDR3 length: 14 amino acids. After removal of 4 bases from V and 7 bases from J, the junction contained 3 bases not matched to a gene. As DNA, the CDR3 is TGTGCCAGCAGCTCCAGACTAGCGGGGAATGAGCAGTTCTTC. Encoded protein: CASSSRLAGNEQFF. Filled out from reference TRBV13 and TRBJ2-1, the complete variable domain reads AAGVIQSPRHLIKEKRETATLKCYPIPRHDTVYWYQQGPGQDPQFLISFYEKMQSDKGSIPDRFSAQQFSDYHSELNMSSLELGDSALYFCASSSRLAGNEQFFGPGTRLTVL.